Listed below are T cell receptor beta chains from one sample, sequenced in a study of cytomegalovirus exposure and HLA in healthy donors. The data were produced by immunoSEQ multiplex PCR, yet TCRdb's version contains in-frame clones alone and is incomplete. The sample yields about 160,000 clones, roughly 80% seen once. Sequenced input: PBMCs. The receptors originated from a woman aged 30 to 39 in good health and CMV-seropositive. The CDR3 runs from the conserved cysteine through the conserved F or W. The order of the fields is J gene, V gene, clone size, CDR3 length, D gene, CDR3 DNA, CDR3 protein. D genes are given only for firm matches. A row's size may be missing; if present it is once, few, many or a size class.

j_gene: TRBJ2-3; v_gene: TRBV5-4; abundance: .; len: 16; d_gene: TRBD2; CDR3nt: TGTGCCAGCAGCCTCCTAGCGGGGGGAAGCACAGATACGCAGTATTTT; CDR3aa: CASSLLAGGSTDTQYF
j_gene: TRBJ1-2; v_gene: TRBV28; abundance: .; len: 13; d_gene: .; CDR3nt: TGTGCCAGCAGTTTAGTACAGTCCTATGGCTACACCTTC; CDR3aa: CASSLVQSYGYTF
j_gene: TRBJ1-1; v_gene: TRBV5-1; abundance: .; len: 15; d_gene: .; CDR3nt: TGCGCCAGCAGCTTCACAGGGTCTGGGGACACTGAAGCTTTCTTT; CDR3aa: CASSFTGSGDTEAFF
j_gene: TRBJ1-2; v_gene: TRBV6-6; abundance: .; len: 16; d_gene: .; CDR3nt: TGTGCCAGCTCAGTTAACCCCCAGATAACTAACTATGGCTACACCTTC; CDR3aa: CASSVNPQITNYGYTF
j_gene: TRBJ1-5; v_gene: TRBV9; abundance: .; len: 14; d_gene: .; CDR3nt: TGTGCCAGCAGCGTCACAGGGTCTCTTGAGCCCCAGCATTTT; CDR3aa: CASSVTGSLEPQHF
j_gene: TRBJ2-3; v_gene: TRBV7-6; abundance: .; len: 17; d_gene: .; CDR3nt: TGTGCCAGCAGCTTAGTCCCCTTCGAGCGGGGCACAGATACGCAGTATTTT; CDR3aa: CASSLVPFERGTDTQYF
j_gene: TRBJ2-7; v_gene: TRBV7-8; abundance: few; len: 13; d_gene: .; CDR3nt: TGTGCCAGCAGGCAGGGGCCGGCCTACGAGCAGTACTTC; CDR3aa: CASRQGPAYEQYF
j_gene: TRBJ2-6; v_gene: TRBV6-1; abundance: .; len: 15; d_gene: .; CDR3nt: TGTGCCAGCAGTCCAGCGCTATCTGGGGCCAACGTCCTGACTTTC; CDR3aa: CASSPALSGANVLTF
j_gene: TRBJ1-2; v_gene: TRBV19; abundance: .; len: 12; d_gene: .; CDR3nt: TGTGCCAGTTCGTCAAGAGGCTATGGCTACACCTTC; CDR3aa: CASSSRGYGYTF
j_gene: TRBJ1-1; v_gene: TRBV5-1; abundance: .; len: 12; d_gene: TRBD1; CDR3nt: TGCGCCAGCCGGACAGGGTTAACTGAAGCTTTCTTT; CDR3aa: CASRTGLTEAFF
j_gene: TRBJ2-1; v_gene: TRBV4-3; abundance: .; len: 15; d_gene: TRBD1; CDR3nt: TGCGCCAGCAGCCACTCCGGGACAGGGGCGTATGAGCAGTTCTTC; CDR3aa: CASSHSGTGAYEQFF
j_gene: TRBJ1-2; v_gene: TRBV7-9; abundance: .; len: 16; d_gene: .; CDR3nt: TGTGCCAGCAGCTTAGGCGGGGTGGACTCCATCGCTGGCTACACCTTC; CDR3aa: CASSLGGVDSIAGYTF
j_gene: TRBJ1-1; v_gene: TRBV5-5; abundance: .; len: 13; d_gene: .; CDR3nt: TGTGCCAGCAGCCGGGGTCATGGCACTGAAGCTTTCTTT; CDR3aa: CASSRGHGTEAFF
j_gene: TRBJ2-3; v_gene: TRBV5-6; abundance: .; len: 13; d_gene: .; CDR3nt: TGTGCCAGCAGCTGGGCCCTTCTGGATACGCAGTATTTT; CDR3aa: CASSWALLDTQYF
j_gene: TRBJ2-5; v_gene: TRBV19; abundance: .; len: 14; d_gene: TRBD2; CDR3nt: TGTGCCAGCCAAGCTAGCGGGGGGGAAGAGACCCAGTACTTC; CDR3aa: CASQASGGEETQYF
j_gene: TRBJ1-1; v_gene: TRBV7-9; abundance: .; len: 14; d_gene: .; CDR3nt: TGTGCCAGCAGCTTAAATTCGGGGAACACTGAAGCTTTCTTT; CDR3aa: CASSLNSGNTEAFF
j_gene: TRBJ2-7; v_gene: TRBV7-9; abundance: .; len: 16; d_gene: TRBD1; CDR3nt: TGTGCCAGCAGCTTTACAGCGGGACAGGGCGGCTACGAGCAGTACTTC; CDR3aa: CASSFTAGQGGYEQYF
j_gene: TRBJ2-3; v_gene: TRBV9; abundance: .; len: 16; d_gene: .; CDR3nt: TGTGCCAGCAGCCCCCGAGGGGGGGATAGGGCAGATACGCAGTATTTT; CDR3aa: CASSPRGGDRADTQYF
j_gene: TRBJ2-7; v_gene: TRBV5-1; abundance: .; len: 16; d_gene: TRBD2; CDR3nt: TGCGCCAGCAGCCCGGGACTAGCGGGGAGCTCCTACGAGCAGTACTTC; CDR3aa: CASSPGLAGSSYEQYF
j_gene: TRBJ1-1; v_gene: TRBV19; abundance: .; len: 15; d_gene: .; CDR3nt: TGTGCCAGTGTTTGGGGCTACGGACGGGACACTGAAGCTTTCTTT; CDR3aa: CASVWGYGRDTEAFF
j_gene: TRBJ1-1; v_gene: TRBV29-1; abundance: .; len: 14; d_gene: .; CDR3nt: TGCAGCGTTGAAGAGGGGGGGGCTGGCACTGAAGCTTTCTTT; CDR3aa: CSVEEGGAGTEAFF
j_gene: TRBJ1-5; v_gene: TRBV7-2; abundance: .; len: 16; d_gene: TRBD1; CDR3nt: TGTGCCAGCAGCCTAACCTGGACAGGGCGCAATCAGCCCCAGCATTTT; CDR3aa: CASSLTWTGRNQPQHF
j_gene: TRBJ2-1; v_gene: TRBV7-3; abundance: once; len: 20; d_gene: TRBD2; CDR3nt: TGTGCCAGCAGCTTAAATCTAGCGGGGGGGCCCCCGGGCTCCTACAATGAGCAGTTCTTC; CDR3aa: CASSLNLAGGPPGSYNEQFF
j_gene: TRBJ1-4; v_gene: TRBV4-3; abundance: .; len: 19; d_gene: .; CDR3nt: TGCGCCAGCAGCCAAGTCTATCCCCTAATGGGAGCAACTAATGAAAAACTGTTTTTT; CDR3aa: CASSQVYPLMGATNEKLFF
j_gene: TRBJ2-5; v_gene: TRBV5-1; abundance: .; len: 13; d_gene: .; CDR3nt: TGCGCCAGCAGCTTGGGGCAGAAAGAGACCCAGTACTTC; CDR3aa: CASSLGQKETQYF
j_gene: TRBJ2-7; v_gene: TRBV7-2; abundance: .; len: 15; d_gene: TRBD1; CDR3nt: TGTGCCAGCAGCTTGCGGGACAGGGCCACCTACGAGCAGTACTTC; CDR3aa: CASSLRDRATYEQYF
j_gene: TRBJ1-5; v_gene: TRBV7-2; abundance: .; len: 16; d_gene: TRBD1; CDR3nt: TGTGCCAGCACCTTATACCGTCAGGGGGCGGATCAGCCCCAGCATTTT; CDR3aa: CASTLYRQGADQPQHF
j_gene: TRBJ1-1; v_gene: TRBV7-2; abundance: .; len: 14; d_gene: .; CDR3nt: TGTGCCAGCAGCCGTAACAGTGGGAACACTGAAGCTTTCTTT; CDR3aa: CASSRNSGNTEAFF
j_gene: TRBJ2-3; v_gene: TRBV7-9; abundance: once; len: 12; d_gene: .; CDR3nt: TGTTCCAGCAGCTCCGGTGGTGATACGCAGTATTTT; CDR3aa: CSSSSGGDTQYF
j_gene: TRBJ2-3; v_gene: TRBV4-2; abundance: once; len: 18; d_gene: TRBD2; CDR3nt: TGTGCCAGCAGCCAAGGGGGAACAGCGGGGTCGATTCGTGATACGCAGTATTTT; CDR3aa: CASSQGGTAGSIRDTQYF
j_gene: TRBJ2-1; v_gene: TRBV7-7; abundance: once; len: 13; d_gene: TRBD1; CDR3nt: TGTGCCAGCAGCTTGGACAGGGAGAATGAGCAGTTCTTC; CDR3aa: CASSLDRENEQFF
j_gene: TRBJ1-4; v_gene: TRBV19; abundance: few; len: 15; d_gene: TRBD1; CDR3nt: TGTGCCAGTAGGCTGTTTGGGACAGACGGTGAAAAACTGTTTTTT; CDR3aa: CASRLFGTDGEKLFF
j_gene: TRBJ1-1; v_gene: TRBV6-1; abundance: .; len: 14; d_gene: .; CDR3nt: TGTGCCAGCAGTGAAATCGGGGGGAACGCTGAAGCTTTCTTT; CDR3aa: CASSEIGGNAEAFF
j_gene: TRBJ1-5; v_gene: TRBV7-9; abundance: .; len: 16; d_gene: .; CDR3nt: TGTTCCAGCAGCGCAGTTTTTGGGGGCGTTGAGCAGCCCCAGCATTTT; CDR3aa: CSSSAVFGGVEQPQHF
j_gene: TRBJ1-2; v_gene: TRBV6-5; abundance: .; len: 11; d_gene: .; CDR3nt: TGTGCCAGCAGTTACGACAGGCGCTACACCTTC; CDR3aa: CASSYDRRYTF
j_gene: TRBJ1-5; v_gene: TRBV19; abundance: .; len: 13; d_gene: .; CDR3nt: TGTGCCAGTAGTGAAGGGGTCGGTCAGCCCCAGCATTTT; CDR3aa: CASSEGVGQPQHF
j_gene: TRBJ1-2; v_gene: TRBV5-6; abundance: .; len: 16; d_gene: .; CDR3nt: TGTGCCAGCAGCCTTATCGGTCTACAGGGCCCCTATGGCTACACCTTC; CDR3aa: CASSLIGLQGPYGYTF
j_gene: TRBJ2-7; v_gene: TRBV5-5; abundance: once; len: 14; d_gene: .; CDR3nt: TGTGCCAGCAGCTTGGAGAGGTTTTCCTACGAGCAGTACTTC; CDR3aa: CASSLERFSYEQYF
j_gene: TRBJ1-6; v_gene: TRBV5-6; abundance: .; len: 16; d_gene: .; CDR3nt: TGTGCCAGCAGCTACGTCCTGAGCTCCTATAATTCACCCCTCCACTTT; CDR3aa: CASSYVLSSYNSPLHF
j_gene: TRBJ2-3; v_gene: TRBV5-4; abundance: .; len: 14; d_gene: TRBD1; CDR3nt: TGTGCCAGCAGCACGGACAGGTTCACAGATACGCAGTATTTT; CDR3aa: CASSTDRFTDTQYF
j_gene: TRBJ2-7; v_gene: TRBV25-1; abundance: .; len: 13; d_gene: .; CDR3nt: TGTGCCAGCAGTGAGCGGAGCTCCTACGAGCAGTACTTC; CDR3aa: CASSERSSYEQYF
j_gene: TRBJ1-1; v_gene: TRBV9; abundance: few; len: 14; d_gene: TRBD1; CDR3nt: TGTGCCAGCAGCGTGACAGGGTGGAGCACTGAAGCTTTCTTT; CDR3aa: CASSVTGWSTEAFF
j_gene: TRBJ1-5; v_gene: TRBV4-3; abundance: .; len: 17; d_gene: .; CDR3nt: TGCGCCAGCAGCCAAGACCTATCCCCCACGGGCAATCAGCCCCAGCATTTT; CDR3aa: CASSQDLSPTGNQPQHF
j_gene: TRBJ2-7; v_gene: TRBV7-8; abundance: .; len: 16; d_gene: .; CDR3nt: TGTGCCAGCAGCTTAACCCCCCGAGCAGGGCAGATCGAGCAGTACTTC; CDR3aa: CASSLTPRAGQIEQYF
j_gene: TRBJ2-3; v_gene: TRBV29-1; abundance: .; len: 18; d_gene: .; CDR3nt: TGCAGCGTCTCCGCAATCCGAGACAAAGACACTAGCACAGATACGCAGTATTTT; CDR3aa: CSVSAIRDKDTSTDTQYF
j_gene: TRBJ2-7; v_gene: TRBV9; abundance: .; len: 15; d_gene: .; CDR3nt: TGTGCCAGCAGCCCTGATGCACAGATCTACTACGAGCAGTACTTC; CDR3aa: CASSPDAQIYYEQYF